This is a list of T cell receptor beta chains from one sample in a study of T cell repertoires in aging, cancer and after chemotherapy. TCRdb independently ran MiXCR on the multiplex PCR reads; one entry per CDR3 protein. The sample has approximately 920 distinct CDR3 sequences, over 15% seen once. The sample was blood. These receptors came from a human donor with a solid tumor. Each CDR3 is given with its conserved first and last residue. Each record gives: CDR3 protein, CDR3 DNA, clone size, V gene, J gene, D gene, CDR3 length. D genes are given only for firm matches. Expanded clones get a size class; other rows say once, few or many, or leave the size out.

CASSPDRTGWGTGELFF	TGTGCCAGCTCACCCGATCGGACAGGTTGGGGCACCGGGGAGCTGTTTTTT	few	TRBV18	TRBJ2-2	TRBD1	17
CASSSNRGRGNEKFF	TGTGCCAGCAGTTCCAATCGGGGGCGAGGCAATGAGAAGTTCTTC	few	TRBV27	TRBJ2-1	NA	15
CASSLQRASSGELFF	TGTGCCAGCAGTTTACAAAGGGCCAGCAGCGGGGAGCTGTTTTTT	NA	TRBV27	TRBJ2-2	NA	15
CASTVGLRTDTQYF	TGTGCCAGCACCGTGGGACTCAGAACAGATACGCAGTATTTT	NA	TRBV9	TRBJ2-3	NA	14
CASSPTNEKLFF	TGTGCCAGCAGTCCAACTAATGAAAAACTGTTTTTT	medium-sized	TRBV12-3/TRBV12-4	TRBJ1-4	NA	12
CASSLDKHRETQYF	TGTGCCAGCAGCTTAGACAAACACAGGGAGACCCAGTACTTC	NA	TRBV7-6	TRBJ2-5	NA	14
CASSPSPISGNTIYF	TGTGCCAGTAGTCCTAGCCCGATCTCTGGAAACACCATATATTTT	large	TRBV19	TRBJ1-3	NA	15
CASSADRVHNEQFF	TGTGCCAGCAGCGCAGACAGGGTTCACAATGAGCAGTTCTTC	NA	TRBV11-2	TRBJ2-1	TRBD1	14
CATSEGGTGANQPQHF	TGTGCCACCAGTGAGGGCGGGACAGGGGCCAATCAGCCCCAGCATTTT	few	TRBV24-1	TRBJ1-5	TRBD1	16
CASSPGGRGLISPLHF	TGTGCCAGCAGTCCCGGCGGCAGGGGGCTTATTTCACCCCTCCACTTT	medium-sized	TRBV12-3/TRBV12-4	TRBJ1-6	TRBD1	16
CASSFGGGAWGELFF	TGTGCCAGCAGTTTCGGCGGGGGGGCTTGGGGGGAGCTGTTTTTT	few	TRBV12-3/TRBV12-4	TRBJ2-2	TRBD2	15
CSVDQVPYNEQFF	TGCAGCGTTGACCAGGTCCCCTACAATGAGCAGTTCTTC	NA	TRBV29-1	TRBJ2-1	NA	13
CSVEGARNQETQYF	TGCAGCGTTGAAGGGGCACGGAACCAAGAGACCCAGTACTTC	medium-sized	TRBV29-1	TRBJ2-5	NA	14
CASQSEKLFF	TGTGCCAGCCAAAGTGAAAAACTGTTTTTT	large	TRBV6-1	TRBJ1-4	NA	10
CASSLGDRSYEQYF	TGTGCCAGCAGCTTGGGGGACAGGTCCTACGAGCAGTACTTC	medium-sized	TRBV5-5	TRBJ2-7	TRBD1	14
CASSPTIAGGTNTGELFF	TGTGCCAGCAGCCCTACTATCGCAGGGGGGACGAACACCGGGGAGCTGTTTTTT	medium-sized	TRBV7-9	TRBJ2-2	NA	18
CASSFDRESQYF	TGTGCCAGCAGCTTTGACAGGGAATCCCAGTACTTC	few	TRBV7-9	TRBJ2-7	TRBD1	12
CASSLVGTPNQPQHF	TGTGCCAGCAGCTTAGTGGGCACTCCAAATCAGCCCCAGCATTTT	large	TRBV7-2	TRBJ1-5	NA	15
CASAGGDEQYF	TGTGCCAGCGCGGGGGGCGACGAGCAGTACTTC	large	TRBV6-1	TRBJ2-7	TRBD2	11
CASSPGAGYYGYTF	TGCGCCAGCAGCCCTGGGGCGGGCTACTATGGCTACACCTTC	NA	TRBV4-1	TRBJ1-2	NA	14
CASSERISTGELFF	TGTGCCAGCAGTGAAAGGATTTCCACCGGGGAGCTGTTTTTT	NA	TRBV6-4	TRBJ2-2	NA	14
CATRTGGRYTF	TGTGCCACCAGGACAGGGGGACGCTACACCTTC	NA	TRBV6-1	TRBJ1-2	TRBD1	11
CASSPLTRGTGGEQYF	TGTGCCAGCAGTCCTCTTACTCGTGGGACAGGGGGCGAGCAGTACTTC	large	TRBV6-5	TRBJ2-7	TRBD1	16
CASSLGGLNTEAFF	TGTGCCAGCAGCTTAGGAGGGTTGAACACTGAAGCTTTCTTT	medium-sized	TRBV5-5	TRBJ1-1	NA	14
CASSLTSGGETQYF	TGTGCCAGCAGCTTGACTAGCGGGGGCGAGACCCAGTACTTC	NA	TRBV5-4	TRBJ2-5	TRBD2	14
CASSPRGGQYF	TGTGCCAGCAGTCCCCGGGGTGGCCAGTACTTC	NA	TRBV6-6	TRBJ2-5	NA	11
CASSLQGVPTYEQYF	TGTGCCAGCAGTTTACAGGGGGTCCCTACCTACGAGCAGTACTTC	medium-sized	TRBV6-1	TRBJ2-7	TRBD1	15
CASRPGQGNQPQHF	TGTGCCAGCAGGCCGGGACAGGGCAATCAGCCCCAGCATTTT	few	TRBV6-1	TRBJ1-5	TRBD1	14
CASNTLGNTEAFF	TGTGCCAGCAACACACTAGGGAACACTGAAGCTTTCTTT	large	TRBV6-1	TRBJ1-1	NA	13
CASTKSVLNNEQFF	TGTGCCAGCACCAAAAGCGTTCTGAACAATGAGCAGTTCTTC	NA	TRBV12-3/TRBV12-4	TRBJ2-1	NA	14
CASSLGSGEQYF	TGTGCCAGCAGTTTGGGCTCGGGGGAGCAGTACTTC	medium-sized	TRBV12-3/TRBV12-4	TRBJ2-7	NA	12
CATSPGTGELFF	TGTGCCACCAGTCCCGGAACCGGGGAGCTGTTTTTT	few	TRBV24-1	TRBJ2-2	NA	12
CASSLGIQETQYF	TGTGCCAGCAGCTTGGGCATCCAAGAGACCCAGTACTTC	few	TRBV5-6	TRBJ2-5	NA	13
CSVVGDFDGYTF	TGCAGCGTTGTGGGCGATTTCGATGGCTACACCTTC	large	TRBV29-1	TRBJ1-2	NA	12
CASSYSSAHYGYTF	TGTGCCAGCAGTTACTCTTCAGCCCACTATGGCTACACCTTC	large	TRBV6-5	TRBJ1-2	NA	14
CASSESQAGTQYF	TGCGCCAGCAGTGAGAGTCAGGCAGGGACCCAGTACTTC	NA	TRBV10-2	TRBJ2-5	NA	13
CATSRDWETQYF	TGTGCCACCAGCAGAGATTGGGAGACCCAGTACTTC	few	TRBV15	TRBJ2-5	NA	12
CASSPDRNVGEGYTF	TGCGCCAGCAGCCCTGACAGGAACGTGGGTGAGGGCTACACCTTC	NA	TRBV4-1	TRBJ1-2	NA	15
CASSPLLGDRETQYF	TGTGCCAGCTCACCCCTCCTAGGCGACCGGGAGACCCAGTACTTC	few	TRBV18	TRBJ2-5	NA	15
CSVRTQGEAFF	TGCAGTGTTCGCACACAGGGAGAAGCTTTCTTT	medium-sized	TRBV20-1	TRBJ1-1	NA	11
CASKKGLDEQYF	TGCGCCAGCAAGAAAGGGTTGGACGAGCAGTACTTC	medium-sized	TRBV10-2	TRBJ2-7	NA	12
CASSPGGNTDTQYF	TGTGCCAGCAGCCCAGGGGGCAACACAGATACGCAGTATTTT	medium-sized	TRBV7-3	TRBJ2-3	TRBD1	14
CASSSGDRGFYQPQHF	TGTGCCAGTAGTAGTGGGGACAGGGGGTTCTATCAGCCCCAGCATTTT	medium-sized	TRBV19	TRBJ1-5	TRBD1	16
CASSLGGGFGETQYF	TGTGCCAGCAGCTTAGGGGGAGGGTTTGGGGAGACCCAGTACTTC	NA	TRBV7-2	TRBJ2-5	TRBD2	15
CASSEVVSGGSEQFF	TGTGCCAGCAGTGAAGTGGTTAGCGGGGGGTCTGAGCAGTTCTTC	NA	TRBV6-1	TRBJ2-1	TRBD2	15
CATSPVGREDNEQFF	TGTGCCACCAGCCCAGTGGGCAGAGAGGACAATGAGCAGTTCTTC	NA	TRBV15	TRBJ2-1	NA	15
CASSVAERTGDRDTQYF	TGTGCCAGCAGCGTAGCAGAGAGGACAGGGGATCGGGATACGCAGTATTTT	NA	TRBV9	TRBJ2-3	TRBD1	17
CSARPDGQGRDTQYF	TGCAGTGCTAGACCCGACGGCCAGGGTCGAGATACGCAGTATTTT	few	TRBV20-1	TRBJ2-3	NA	15
CASSPQTGTGIYGYTF	TGTGCCAGCAGTCCCCAAACCGGGACAGGGATCTATGGCTACACCTTC	large	TRBV6-5	TRBJ1-2	TRBD1	16
CASSGLAGGLNEQFF	TGTGCCAGCAGTGGACTAGCGGGGGGGCTCAATGAGCAGTTCTTC	NA	TRBV6-1	TRBJ2-1	TRBD2	15
CASGPTDEQFF	TGCGCCAGCGGGCCTACCGATGAGCAGTTCTTC	NA	TRBV10-1	TRBJ2-1	NA	11
CASSEGKTGLYGYTF	TGTGCCAGCAGTGAAGGGAAAACGGGTCTCTATGGCTACACCTTC	large	TRBV6-1	TRBJ1-2	NA	15
CDSSYQVVLGGGEQYF	TGTGACAGCAGTTACCAGGTGGTACTGGGGGGTGGCGAGCAGTACTTC	NA	TRBV6-5	TRBJ2-7	NA	16
CASSTGPEQYF	TGTGCCAGCAGCACAGGGCCCGAGCAGTACTTC	large	TRBV11-2	TRBJ2-7	NA	11
CASSDSGGASGANVLTF	TGTGCCAGCAGCGATAGCGGGGGGGCCTCTGGGGCCAACGTCCTGACTTTC	few	TRBV9	TRBJ2-6	TRBD2	17